This T cell receptor beta chain was sequenced during a study of human T cells and chemical hapten exposure. For the study at large: The patch tests put 0.01% DPC on the skin of the upper back and were read 6 days later. Findings of the study overall: As the donors had alopecia, their immune response may differ from healthy people's.

TCRdb reprocessed the RACE reads with MiXCR, giving one entry per CDR3 protein. The table records under 200,000 distinct CDR3 sequences, 25% to 30% of them present only once. This sample's time point: patch test 3, about 24 weeks after DPC sensitization. Noted treatment: therapeutic diphenylcyclopropenone sensitization with weekly scalp DPC. Note on this clonotype: Its antigen is unidentified.

Material: whole blood, obtained in connection with sensitization to the hapten diphenylcyclopropenone (DPC). The receptor comes from a woman younger than 30 with alopecia areata. Some clones in this sample may be carry-over from other donors' samples.

The CDR3 DNA reads TGTGCCAGCAGCAACCGGACAGGGGGCAATTCACCCCTCCACTTT. It codes for CASSNRTGGNSPLHF. This chain joins TRBV7-2 and TRBJ1-6; TRBD1 aligns across 11 bases. The CDR3 is 15 amino acids. Unmatched junction bases numbered 4, after V lost 5 bases and J lost 7 bases. Germline-derived CDR1 and CDR2 are SGHTA and FQGNSA.